The entry that follows covers one TCR beta chain sequence. Its matching antigen is unknown. The study ran its PCR with 60 Vbeta and 13 Jbeta primers. Sequencing used immunoSEQ multiplex PCR; TCRdb keeps in-frame clones, though not all of them. This table has tens of thousands of clones, 72% appearing once. CDR1 LGHNA and CDR2 YNFKEQ come from the germline V gene. The CDR3 runs to 16 residues. After removal of 0 bases from V and 2 bases from J, the junction contained 5 bases not matched to a gene. The data are from a study of cytomegalovirus exposure and HLA in healthy donors. Whole-study results and caveats: A later analysis reportedly identified an Asian-associated ancestry cluster as carrying fewer N-insertions than the roughly 670-donor mean.

The chain uses TRBV4-2 and TRBJ2-5; the match to TRBD2 covers 8 bases. The TCR was taken from a woman aged 40 to 55 in good health and CMV-seropositive. The source material was PBMCs. DNA for the CDR3: TGTGCCAGCAGCCAAGACGGAACGGGGGGGCAAGAGACCCAGTACTTC. This codes for CASSQDGTGGQETQYF.